This record concerns one T cell receptor (beta chain) sequence. The data derive from a study of blood T cell repertoires in COVID-19. Across the whole study: Donors in the United States, Italy and Spain gave samples during acute or convalescent COVID-19.

Repertoires were generated with immunoSEQ multiplex PCR, while TCRdb's copy carries only in-frame clones and drops some. This table has approximately 94,000 clones, around four fifths appearing once. The V gene end was trimmed by 1 base and the J gene end by 14 bases; junction bases not matched to a gene: 4. This CDR3 spans 12 amino acids. Germline CDR1 is SGHNT and CDR2 is YENEEA. The sequencing sample was made of peripheral blood. The TCR sequence derives from a man between 70 and 80 years old with active or convalescent COVID-19. V gene TRBV11-3 combines with J gene TRBJ2-1, with 8 bases matching TRBD1. CDR3 residues: CASSLGRQGKFF. For the CDR3, the DNA is TGTGCCAGCAGCTTAGGGAGACAGGGGAAGTTCTTC.